This entry lists 23 T cell receptor beta chains sequenced from one sample in a study of early stage breast cancer tumors. Assay used: immunoSEQ multiplex PCR; TCRdb lists only in-frame clones, some missing. Of about 72,000 clones detected, 70% to 85% appear once; the ten largest clones hold 3.5%. Sequenced material: blood. These receptors were obtained from a person between 60 and 69 years old with breast cancer.

This clone was found a few times. The chain couples TRBV6-6 to TRBJ1-2; D call uncertain. Germline V gives CDR1 MNHNY, CDR2 SVGAGI (reference sequence). V lost 5 bases, J lost 13 bases, and 17 bases lay in between. The CDR3 has 12 amino acids. The CDR3 DNA reads TGTGCCAGCAGTAACCGACGGGGTTGGTTCACCTTC. Protein sequence: CASSNRRGWFTF.

CDR3 protein: CASSRLGEQYF. In DNA form, the CDR3 reads TGTGCCAGCAGTAGGCTAGGCGAGCAGTACTTC. The V and J genes are TRBV27 and TRBJ2-7; D is unclear. CDR3 length equals 11 residues. V was trimmed by 5 bases and J by 6 bases, leaving 8 bases between them. The germline V gene has CDR1 MNHEY and CDR2 SMNVEV (reference sequence).

The V gene is TRBV18, the J gene TRBJ2-3, with 11 positions matching TRBD2. This CDR3 is 19 amino acids long. With 6 bases clipped from V and 1 base from J, the junction kept 15 bases outside the gene matches. Germline V gene data show CDR1 as KGHSH and CDR2 as LQKENI. CDR3 sequence (DNA): TGTGCCAGCTCCCCAGACCCTCTAGCGGGAGGAGTTGGCACAGATACGCAGTATTTT. This sequence encodes CASSPDPLAGGVGTDTQYF.

V and J are TRBV5-1 and TRBJ1-1, with 9 bases aligning to TRBD1. Germline V gene data show CDR1 as SGHRS and CDR2 as YFSETQ. The CDR3 extends over 15 amino acids. With V trimmed by 0 bases and J by 8 bases, 8 bases remained unmatched. The CDR3, as DNA: TGCGCCAGCAGCTTGGAGTGGGGACAGGGTCAGGAAGCTTTCTTT. Its translation is CASSLEWGQGQEAFF.

The chain has TRBV6-6 and TRBJ2-1; D call uncertain. CDR3 length: 13 amino acids. Trimming took off 9 bases at V and 5 bases at J, with 14 bases between the two ends. Germline V CDR1 and CDR2: MNHNY, SVGAGI (reference sequence). CDR3 DNA sequence: TGTGCCAGTATAGGCACTGACAACAATGAGCAGTTCTTC. Protein sequence: CASIGTDNNEQFF.

The chain uses TRBV7-8 and TRBJ2-1, with 8 bases that match TRBD2. Germline CDR1 SGHVS, CDR2 FQNEAQ. The CDR3 totals 18 residues. Trimming removed 2 bases from V and 4 bases from J; junction bases left unmatched: 13. Written as DNA, the CDR3 is TGTGCCAGCAGCTTACAAGCGGGGGCCTCCCCCCCGTACAATGAGCAGTTCTTC. Protein product: CASSLQAGASPPYNEQFF.

The chain is built from TRBV29-1 and TRBJ2-7; the D is unclear. CDR1 SQVTM and CDR2 ANQGSEA come from the germline V gene. This CDR3 comprises 11 residues. V dropped 4 bases and J dropped 3 bases, with 7 bases sitting between them. The DNA of the CDR3 is TGCAGCGTTGCTGGGGACTACGAGCAGTACTTC. It encodes CSVAGDYEQYF.

The V and J genes are TRBV7-9 and TRBJ2-4; D unresolved. This CDR3 has 15 amino acids. Germline CDR1 reads SEHNR; CDR2 reads FQNEAQ (reference sequence). The ends were cut back, 3 bases at V and 0 bases at J, with 9 bases in the middle. The CDR3 sequence is CASSLWTGAKNIQYF. The CDR3, as DNA: TGTGCCAGCAGCTTGTGGACGGGAGCCAAAAACATTCAGTACTTC.

The chain couples TRBV6-5 to TRBJ2-2; D is ambiguous. V lost 6 bases to trimming and J lost 0 bases, with 11 bases between them. The CDR3 is 15 amino acids. Germline V gene sequence: CDR1 MNHEY, CDR2 SVGAGI. This chain's CDR3 is CASRQAISNTGELFF. In DNA, the CDR3 is TGTGCCAGCAGGCAGGCCATTTCGAACACCGGGGAGCTGTTTTTT.

This sequence joins TRBV4-3 and TRBJ2-2; 12 bases match TRBD2. The germline CDR1 and CDR2 sequences are LGHNA and YSLEER. The CDR3 spans 16 residues. J lost 4 bases, V lost 4 bases, and 4 bases had no gene match. DNA of the CDR3: TGCGCCAGCAGCCCCAGACTAGCGGGGGTCACCGGGGAGCTGTTTTTT. Protein: CASSPRLAGVTGELFF.

The genes are TRBV5-1 and TRBJ1-5, with a possible D match to TRBD1 (5 bases). Germline CDR1 and CDR2: SGHRS and YFSETQ. The CDR3 has 14 residues. V lost 0 bases to trimming and J lost 6 bases, with 10 bases between them. The CDR3 nucleotides read TGCGCCAGCAGCTTGGCGGGGGATTCTCAGCCCCAGCATTTT. This translates into CASSLAGDSQPQHF.

This chain uses TRBV28 with TRBJ1-4; D unresolved. CDR1 and CDR2 (germline): MDHEN, SYDVKM. The CDR3 is made up of 16 amino acids. Trimming cost V 5 bases and J 8 bases, with 21 bases left between them. The CDR3 loop is CASSLTSGRSWEKLFF. CDR3 coding DNA: TGTGCCAGCAGTCTAACGAGTGGGCGGAGTTGGGAAAAACTGTTTTTT.

The chain is built from TRBV4-3 and TRBJ1-4; D gene uncertain. The germline V and J ends were trimmed by 4 bases and 3 bases, with 9 bases remaining between them. Germline V gives CDR1 LGHNA, CDR2 YSLEER. The CDR3 runs 14 residues. The CDR3 reads CASSPSQANEKLFF. The CDR3 bases are TGCGCCAGCAGCCCCAGCCAGGCTAATGAAAAACTGTTTTTT.

This clone occurred once. The CDR3 spells CASSADRVPRNTIYF. Written as DNA, the CDR3 is TGTGCCAGCAGTGCAGACAGGGTGCCCAGAAACACCATATATTTT. The chain carries TRBV6-1 and TRBJ1-3; 7 bases map to TRBD1. Germline V lookup: CDR1 MNHNS, CDR2 SASEGT. J lost 5 bases, V lost 4 bases, and 8 bases had no gene match. CDR3 length: 15 residues.

CDR3 DNA sequence: TGTGCCATCAGTGAGTCGAACCCGGGGAATTCACCCCTCCACTTT. Residues: CAISESNPGNSPLHF. J is TRBJ1-6 and V is TRBV10-3; no firm D call. Looked up from germline, CDR1 is ENHRY and CDR2 is SYGVKD. CDR3 length: 15 amino acids. Trimming stripped 0 bases from V and 7 bases from J, with 10 bases between.

J is TRBJ2-6 and V is TRBV28; D not resolved. CDR1 and CDR2 (germline): MDHEN, SYDVKM. The length of the CDR3 is 15 residues. V was cut by 6 bases and J by 0 bases, with 9 bases left in between. The CDR3 sequence: CASSIGFSGANVLTF. The CDR3, as DNA: TGTGCCAGCAGCATAGGGTTCTCTGGGGCCAACGTCCTGACTTTC.

This rearrangement joins TRBV5-1 to TRBJ2-4, with D perhaps matching TRBD1 (6 bases). The V and J ends lost 0 bases and 0 bases respectively, with 10 bases between them. CDR1 is SGHRS and CDR2 is YFSETQ in the germline V gene. This CDR3 spans 16 amino acids. The CDR3 sequence is CASSLAAGAAKNIQYF. In DNA, the CDR3 is TGCGCCAGCAGCTTGGCGGCAGGGGCAGCCAAAAACATTCAGTACTTC.

The chain carries TRBV5-1 and TRBJ1-1; 7 bases map to TRBD1. The junction had 6 bases not matched to a gene; V was cut back by 4 bases and J by 0 bases. The CDR3 sequence is 15 residues long. Germline assignment: CDR1 SGHRS and CDR2 YFSETQ. This CDR3 reads CASSLETGLNTEAFF. The CDR3 nucleotides are TGCGCCAGCAGCCTAGAGACAGGGCTGAACACTGAAGCTTTCTTT.

This sequence joins TRBV7-3 and TRBJ2-2; TRBD2 matches 8 bases. Trimming at V came to 4 bases and at J to 6 bases, leaving 10 bases not matched to a gene. The germline V gene has CDR1 SGHTA and CDR2 FQGTGA. CDR3 length: 16 residues. The CDR3 loop is CASSSRGGRESGELFF. In DNA, the CDR3 is TGTGCCAGCAGCTCCCGGGGGGGCAGGGAGTCCGGGGAGCTGTTTTTT.

V and J are TRBV11-2 and TRBJ2-1; weak D call: TRBD1 (5 bases). This CDR3 contains 16 residues. The germline gives CDR1 SGHAT, CDR2 FQNNGV. V was clipped by 5 bases and J by 2 bases, with 16 bases between them. CDR3 DNA: TGTGCCAGCAGCCCGACTGGGGCGAGGACCTACAATGAGCAGTTCTTC. Translation gives CASSPTGARTYNEQFF. Based on the CDR3 plus reference TRBV11-2 and TRBJ2-1, the full variable domain is EAGVAQSPRYKIIEKRQSVAFWCNPISGHATLYWYQQILGQGPKLLIQFQNNGVVDDSQLPKDRFSAERLKGVDSTLKIQPAKLEDSAVYLCASSPTGARTYNEQFFGPGTRLTVL.

The count of this clone is one. V gene TRBV18 combines with J gene TRBJ1-1; D not resolved. The germline V and J ends were trimmed by 1 base and 3 bases, with 12 bases remaining between them. CDR1 is KGHSH and CDR2 is LQKENI in the germline V gene. This CDR3 has 15 amino acids. The CDR3 loop reads CASSPLRQIDTEAFF. CDR3 DNA sequence: TGTGCCAGCTCACCACTACGTCAGATTGACACTGAAGCTTTCTTT.

The rearrangement links TRBV7-8 to TRBJ1-4; D gene unclear. Germline CDR1 reads SGHVS; CDR2 reads FQNEAQ. The CDR3 has 16 amino acids. Trimming shortened V by 3 bases and J by 8 bases, and 19 bases separated the two germline ends. The CDR3 DNA sequence: TGTGCCAGCAGCTTTGGTTCTGGCGGAAGAACCGAAAAACTGTTTTTT. This codes for CASSFGSGGRTEKLFF.

The V gene is TRBV11-2, the J gene TRBJ2-7; a possible D gene is TRBD2 (5 bases). Trimming took 5 bases from V and 3 from J, leaving 11 bases between them. The CDR3 consists of 13 residues. In germline, CDR1 is SGHAT, CDR2 FQNNGV. The CDR3 DNA sequence: TGTGCCAGCAGCCCGAGGGCCAACTACGAGCAGTACTTC. Amino acid sequence: CASSPRANYEQYF.